The rows below give T cell receptor beta chains drawn from one sample of a study of blood T cell repertoires in COVID-19. Data came from immunoSEQ multiplex PCR; TCRdb stores just in-frame clones and leaves some out. The sample records 70,000 to 90,000 clones, over 65% being singletons. Sequencing was performed on peripheral blood. These receptors all come from a human donor in a cohort sampled during active COVID-19. CDR3s include the opening cysteine and the closing phenylalanine or tryptophan. The D gene is left open where the match is weak. Expanded clones get a size class; other rows say once, few or many, or leave the size out.

j_call: TRBJ1-5
d_call: NA
clone_size: NA
v_call: TRBV10-3
cdr3_nt: TGTGCCATCAGTGCTGCGGCGAATCAGCCCCAGCATTTT
cdr3_aa: CAISAAANQPQHF

j_call: TRBJ2-5
d_call: NA
clone_size: NA
v_call: TRBV11-1
cdr3_nt: TGTGCCAGCAGCTTGGGTCCAGGGTGGGGACAAGAGACCCAGTACTTC
cdr3_aa: CASSLGPGWGQETQYF

j_call: TRBJ2-5
d_call: TRBD2
clone_size: NA
v_call: TRBV20-1
cdr3_nt: TGCAGTGCTAGTATTAGCGGGAACTTC
cdr3_aa: CSASISGNF

j_call: TRBJ2-7
d_call: NA
clone_size: few
v_call: TRBV11-2
cdr3_nt: TGTGCCAGCAGCTTATTACTCCGGGAGTCGGACGAGCAGTACTTC
cdr3_aa: CASSLLLRESDEQYF

j_call: TRBJ2-3
d_call: TRBD1
clone_size: NA
v_call: TRBV5-4
cdr3_nt: TGTGCCAGCAGCTTCGGGCAGGGGGCCTCGGATACGCAGTATTTT
cdr3_aa: CASSFGQGASDTQYF

j_call: TRBJ1-5
d_call: NA
clone_size: NA
v_call: TRBV5-1
cdr3_nt: TGCGCCAGCAGCCCGGGCGCGATCGGGAGACGAAATCAGCCCCAGCATTTT
cdr3_aa: CASSPGAIGRRNQPQHF

j_call: TRBJ1-1
d_call: TRBD1
clone_size: NA
v_call: TRBV2
cdr3_nt: TGTGCCAGCAGTATTGGACAGGGTGTATTGACTGAAGCTTTCTTT
cdr3_aa: CASSIGQGVLTEAFF

j_call: TRBJ2-6
d_call: NA
clone_size: NA
v_call: TRBV7-8
cdr3_nt: TGTGCCAGCAGCTTAGGGGGTCAGGGCAGGCTGAGCTCTGGGGCCAACGTCCTGACTTTC
cdr3_aa: CASSLGGQGRLSSGANVLTF

j_call: TRBJ2-7
d_call: TRBD1
clone_size: NA
v_call: TRBV6-6
cdr3_nt: TGTGCCAGCAGTTCTCTGACAGGGACGGAAGAGCAGTACTTC
cdr3_aa: CASSSLTGTEEQYF

j_call: TRBJ1-1
d_call: NA
clone_size: NA
v_call: TRBV10-2
cdr3_nt: TGCGCCAGCCGAAAAAACAGGGCCGAGAACACTGAAGCTTTCTTT
cdr3_aa: CASRKNRAENTEAFF

j_call: TRBJ2-1
d_call: TRBD2
clone_size: NA
v_call: TRBV5-6
cdr3_nt: TGTGCCAGCAGCTTGCCGGCTAGCGGGAAGGGGTCCTACAATGAGCAGTTCTTC
cdr3_aa: CASSLPASGKGSYNEQFF

j_call: TRBJ1-1
d_call: TRBD1
clone_size: NA
v_call: TRBV7-9
cdr3_nt: TGTGCCAGCAGCGCAACAGGGGGCGTCATCGCTTTCTTT
cdr3_aa: CASSATGGVIAFF

j_call: TRBJ1-6
d_call: NA
clone_size: few
v_call: TRBV9
cdr3_nt: TGTGCCAGCAGCGCTGGACAGCACTATAATTCACCCCTCCACTTT
cdr3_aa: CASSAGQHYNSPLHF

j_call: TRBJ2-7
d_call: NA
clone_size: few
v_call: TRBV5-1
cdr3_nt: TGCGCCAGCAGCTTGGGCCAAATCTTTAGCTCCTACGAGCAGTACTTC
cdr3_aa: CASSLGQIFSSYEQYF

j_call: TRBJ2-7
d_call: NA
clone_size: NA
v_call: TRBV10-1
cdr3_nt: TGCGCCAGCAGTGAGTCCGCAGGGCCGGACTCCTACGAGCAGTACTTC
cdr3_aa: CASSESAGPDSYEQYF

j_call: TRBJ2-1
d_call: TRBD1
clone_size: NA
v_call: TRBV7-3
cdr3_nt: TGTGCCAGCAGCTCCCAGGGGGCCCGACCCTACAATGAGCAGTTCTTC
cdr3_aa: CASSSQGARPYNEQFF

j_call: TRBJ2-2
d_call: TRBD2
clone_size: NA
v_call: TRBV28
cdr3_nt: TGTGCCAGCGGCAGCGGGGGGTCGAACACCGGGGAGCTGTTTTTT
cdr3_aa: CASGSGGSNTGELFF

j_call: TRBJ2-1
d_call: NA
clone_size: NA
v_call: TRBV3-1/TRBV3-2
cdr3_nt: TGTGCCAGCAGCCAAGATATTGGGGGGGCCATCAATGAGCAGTTCTTC
cdr3_aa: CASSQDIGGAINEQFF

j_call: TRBJ1-2
d_call: NA
clone_size: NA
v_call: TRBV30
cdr3_nt: TGTGCCTGGAGTGGACAGAACTATGGCTACACCTTC
cdr3_aa: CAWSGQNYGYTF

j_call: TRBJ2-7
d_call: NA
clone_size: NA
v_call: TRBV6-5
cdr3_nt: TGTGCCAGCAGTGACTCGGCTAGCTTCGACGAGCAGTACTTC
cdr3_aa: CASSDSASFDEQYF

j_call: TRBJ1-4
d_call: TRBD1
clone_size: NA
v_call: TRBV28
cdr3_nt: TGTGCCAGCAGTTCACAGGGGGGGACTAATGAAAAACTGTTTTTT
cdr3_aa: CASSSQGGTNEKLFF

j_call: TRBJ1-2
d_call: TRBD1
clone_size: few
v_call: TRBV30
cdr3_nt: TGTGCCTGGAGTGTGACAGGGCTTGGCTACACCTTC
cdr3_aa: CAWSVTGLGYTF

j_call: TRBJ1-5
d_call: NA
clone_size: NA
v_call: TRBV19
cdr3_nt: TGTGCCAGTAGTAGTCCCAGGACAGAGTATCAGCCCCAGCATTTT
cdr3_aa: CASSSPRTEYQPQHF

j_call: TRBJ2-3
d_call: NA
clone_size: NA
v_call: TRBV7-2
cdr3_nt: TGTGCCAGCAGCCCCCATAGCGGAACCGGCACAGATACGCAGTATTTT
cdr3_aa: CASSPHSGTGTDTQYF

j_call: TRBJ1-1
d_call: NA
clone_size: NA
v_call: TRBV29-1
cdr3_nt: TGCAGCGTGGCATCGGGGACTCCGAACACTGAAGCTTTCTTT
cdr3_aa: CSVASGTPNTEAFF

j_call: TRBJ1-2
d_call: NA
clone_size: NA
v_call: TRBV7-2
cdr3_nt: TGTGCCAGCAGCTTAGGGGCCTCTAACTATGGCTACACCTTC
cdr3_aa: CASSLGASNYGYTF

j_call: TRBJ1-4
d_call: TRBD1
clone_size: NA
v_call: TRBV25-1
cdr3_nt: TGTGCCAGCAGTGAATCTGCAGGGGGAGGTGAAAAACTGTTTTTT
cdr3_aa: CASSESAGGGEKLFF

j_call: TRBJ2-1
d_call: TRBD2
clone_size: few
v_call: TRBV5-4
cdr3_nt: TGTGCCAGCAGCACAGCGGGGATCAAATACAATGAGCAGTTCTTC
cdr3_aa: CASSTAGIKYNEQFF

j_call: TRBJ2-5
d_call: NA
clone_size: NA
v_call: TRBV5-1
cdr3_nt: TGCGCCAGCAGCACCGGGACTCGACAAGAGACCCAGTACTTC
cdr3_aa: CASSTGTRQETQYF

j_call: TRBJ1-6
d_call: NA
clone_size: NA
v_call: TRBV9
cdr3_nt: TGTGCCAGCAGCGTAGGACCTCGGGAAAGCTCCTATAATTCACCCCTCCACTTT
cdr3_aa: CASSVGPRESSYNSPLHF

j_call: TRBJ1-6
d_call: TRBD1
clone_size: few
v_call: TRBV11-3
cdr3_nt: TGTGCCAGCAGCTCGACAGGGGATTCACCCCTCCACTTT
cdr3_aa: CASSSTGDSPLHF

j_call: TRBJ1-1
d_call: TRBD1
clone_size: NA
v_call: TRBV28
cdr3_nt: TGTGCCACCCGAGGACAGGGTGAGAACACTGAAGCTTTCTTT
cdr3_aa: CATRGQGENTEAFF

j_call: TRBJ2-5
d_call: NA
clone_size: NA
v_call: TRBV5-1
cdr3_nt: TGCGCCAGCAGCCTTACCCCTTCGGGAGAGACCCAGTACTTC
cdr3_aa: CASSLTPSGETQYF

j_call: TRBJ2-3
d_call: TRBD2
clone_size: NA
v_call: TRBV6-2/TRBV6-3
cdr3_nt: TGTGCCAGCAGTTCGGGACTAGCGGGAACAGATACGCAGTATTTT
cdr3_aa: CASSSGLAGTDTQYF

j_call: TRBJ1-6
d_call: TRBD1
clone_size: NA
v_call: TRBV7-2
cdr3_nt: TGTGCCAGCAGCTTAGGGACAGGGGTCTCACCCCTCCACTTT
cdr3_aa: CASSLGTGVSPLHF

j_call: TRBJ2-3
d_call: NA
clone_size: NA
v_call: TRBV7-8
cdr3_nt: TGTGCCAGCAGCCCCACCAGTTCCCTCACGAATACGCAGTATTTT
cdr3_aa: CASSPTSSLTNTQYF

j_call: TRBJ2-3
d_call: TRBD2
clone_size: NA
v_call: TRBV24-1
cdr3_nt: TGTGCCACCAGTGACCTAGCGGGAGGGCAGACAGATACGCAGTATTTT
cdr3_aa: CATSDLAGGQTDTQYF

j_call: TRBJ2-5
d_call: TRBD2
clone_size: NA
v_call: TRBV6-6
cdr3_nt: TGTGCCAGCAGCTTACTCGGGACTAGCGGCCAAGAGACCCAGTACTTC
cdr3_aa: CASSLLGTSGQETQYF

j_call: TRBJ2-5
d_call: NA
clone_size: NA
v_call: TRBV7-2
cdr3_nt: TGTGCCAGCAGCAGCCGGAGACAGGCAAAAGAGACCCAGTACTTC
cdr3_aa: CASSSRRQAKETQYF

j_call: TRBJ1-6
d_call: NA
clone_size: NA
v_call: TRBV30
cdr3_nt: TGTGCCTGGAACCCAAACGGGGGGTATAATTCACCCCTCCACTTT
cdr3_aa: CAWNPNGGYNSPLHF

j_call: TRBJ2-2
d_call: NA
clone_size: NA
v_call: TRBV20-1
cdr3_nt: TGCAGTGCTAGTCCAACAGGTCCCGGGGAGCTGTTTTTT
cdr3_aa: CSASPTGPGELFF

j_call: TRBJ2-3
d_call: TRBD1
clone_size: NA
v_call: TRBV7-3
cdr3_nt: TGTGCCAGCAGAATTCGGGACAGCGACACAGATACGCAGTATTTT
cdr3_aa: CASRIRDSDTDTQYF